The 16 T cell receptor beta chains below come from one sample, sequenced in a study of shared clonotypes between healthy human individuals. Terminally differentiated effector memory CD45RA+ cells were left out of the naive CD8 fraction, which was CD45RO-negative and positively selected for CCR7. The repertoire was sequenced with immunoSEQ multiplex PCR; TCRdb's copy has only in-frame clones and lacks some. The data contain about 2.1 million clones, more than 85% of them singletons. Sequencing used naive CD8+ T cells from PBMCs. These receptors came from a young man in good health. Some clones in this sample may be carry-over from other donors' samples.

The V and J genes are TRBV10-3 and TRBJ2-5, with TRBD2 identical over 14 bases. Trimming took 11 bases from V and 1 from J; bases not matched to a gene: 3. This CDR3 has 14 residues. Germline CDR1 and CDR2: ENHRY and SYGVKD. The CDR3 sequence: CAAGTSGSQETQYF. The CDR3 DNA sequence: TGTGCCGCTGGGACTAGCGGGAGCCAAGAGACCCAGTACTTC.

V and J are TRBV5-1 and TRBJ2-7; D gene unclear. There are 15 residues in the CDR3. The germline V gene encodes CDR1 SGHRS and CDR2 YFSETQ. Trimming removed 3 bases at V and 5 bases at J, with 18 bases between. DNA of the CDR3: TGCGCCAGCAGCTATCCTTCCCCAATCTCTCACGAGCAGTACTTC. This translates into CASSYPSPISHEQYF.

The chain combines TRBV4-3 with TRBJ2-5; D is perhaps TRBD2 (6 bases). Germline V gene sequence: CDR1 LGHNA, CDR2 YSLEER. The CDR3 extends over 14 amino acids. The ends were cut back, 0 bases at V and 5 bases at J, with 10 bases in the middle. As DNA, the CDR3 is TGCGCCAGCAGCCAAGACACGGGAGAGGAGACCCAGTACTTC. Its translation is CASSQDTGEETQYF.

The chain combines TRBV7-9 with TRBJ1-4; no clear D. The CDR3 extends over 15 amino acids. V was trimmed by 1 base and J by 4 bases, leaving 10 bases between them. Germline V CDR1 and CDR2: SEHNR, FQNEAQ (reference sequence). The CDR3 loop is CASSLGPAGNEKLFF. The CDR3 coding sequence is TGTGCCAGCAGCTTAGGACCGGCGGGTAATGAAAAACTGTTTTTT. The whole variable domain, filled in from reference TRBV7-9 and TRBJ1-4, reads DTGVSQNPRHKITKRGQNVTFRCDPISEHNRLYWYRQTLGQGPEFLTYFQNEAQLEKSRLLSDRFSAERPKGSFSTLEIQRTEQGDSAMYLCASSLGPAGNEKLFFGSGTQLSVL.

The chain links TRBV7-9 to TRBJ2-7; the match to TRBD2 covers 11 bases. The CDR3 sequence is 16 residues long. Germline V gives CDR1 SEHNR, CDR2 FQNEAQ (reference sequence). V trimming: 4 bases; J trimming: 2 bases; junction bases outside the gene matches: 7. As DNA, the CDR3 is TGTGCCAGCAGCTCTAGGGGACTAGCGGATCCCTACGAGCAGTACTTC. Its protein product is CASSSRGLADPYEQYF.

The rearrangement joins TRBV30 to TRBJ2-3; no reliable D call. This CDR3 is built from 11 residues. Trimming pared 5 bases from V and 2 bases from J, leaving 5 bases between. Germline assignment: CDR1 GTSNPN and CDR2 SVGIG (reference sequence). This CDR3 is CAWWTTDTQYF. In DNA, the CDR3 is TGTGCCTGGTGGACCACAGATACGCAGTATTTT.

The chain carries TRBV6-5 and TRBJ2-4, with D perhaps assigned TRBD1 or TRBD2 (6 bases each). Trimming pared 6 bases from V and 0 bases from J, leaving 12 bases between. Germline lookup yields CDR1 MNHEY and CDR2 SVGAGI. The CDR3 is 15 amino acids. The DNA for the CDR3 is TGTGCCAGCAGCCCGGGGGACACAGCCAAAAACATTCAGTACTTC. Translated: CASSPGDTAKNIQYF.

This clone was observed a single time. The chain has TRBV7-5 and TRBJ2-7; the D call of TRBD1 is as the table states it, not checked on the DNA. TRBV7-5 is given as a pseudogene. CDR3 size: 15 residues. The CDR3 DNA follows: TGTGCCAGAAGCTCGAGGGACAGTGATCCCCACGAGCAGTACTTC. It is translated as CARSSRDSDPHEQYF.

The chain couples TRBV19 to TRBJ2-1, with no clear D. Germline V gene lookup returns CDR1 LNHDA and CDR2 SQIVND (reference sequence). The CDR3 is made up of 14 amino acids. V shed 1 base and J shed 3 bases, with 7 bases lying between them. CDR3 DNA sequence: TGTGCCAGTAGTATAGTCGGAGTCTACAATGAGCAGTTCTTC. As protein: CASSIVGVYNEQFF.

This clone has just one count. Distinct nucleotide sequences in the sample also encode this CDR3. The V and J genes are TRBV7-9 and TRBJ2-7, with D perhaps matching TRBD2 (5 bases). The germline gives CDR1 SEHNR, CDR2 FQNEAQ (reference sequence). Trimming left V 5 bases short and J 3 bases short, with 11 bases between. The CDR3 extends over 13 amino acids. CDR3 in DNA: TGTGCCAGCAGCCCCGGAGGTGGCTACGAGCAGTACTTC. Translated, it gives CASSPGGGYEQYF.

CDR3 sequence reads: CASSQREGGEQFF. For the CDR3, the DNA is TGTGCCAGCAGTCAGCGGGAGGGGGGTGAGCAGTTCTTC. This chain joins TRBV28 and TRBJ2-1; 10 bases line up with TRBD2. The CDR3 runs to 13 residues. Trimming at V came to 5 bases and at J to 9 bases, leaving 4 bases not matched to a gene. Germline CDR1 and CDR2: MDHEN and SYDVKM.

In regard to this clone: Other DNA sequences of this sample code for an identical CDR3. The rearrangement joins TRBV28 to TRBJ2-1; 7 positions match TRBD2. V lost 2 bases, J lost 0 bases, and 4 bases stayed unmatched. Germline CDR1 and CDR2: MDHEN and SYDVKM. This CDR3 has 16 residues. Written as DNA, the CDR3 is TGTGCCAGCAGTTTACTCGGGGGGAGCTCCTACAATGAGCAGTTCTTC. Protein: CASSLLGGSSYNEQFF. The full variable domain, its missing parts supplied by reference TRBV28 and TRBJ2-1, is DVKVTQSSRYLVKRTGEKVFLECVQDMDHENMFWYRQDPGLGLRLIYFSYDVKMKEKGDIPEGYSVSREKKERFSLILESASTNQTSMYLCASSLLGGSSYNEQFFGPGTRLTVL.

A note on this clone: Other DNA sequences from this sample encode an identical CDR3 as well. The rearrangement links TRBV7-9 to TRBJ1-2; a possible D gene is TRBD1 (5 bases). Trimming left V 2 bases short and J 5 bases short, with 6 bases between. Germline V lookup: CDR1 SEHNR, CDR2 FQNEAQ (reference sequence). This CDR3 has 12 residues. The CDR3 nucleotides read TGTGCCAGCAGCTTAAGGGGATATGGCTACACCTTC. It codes for CASSLRGYGYTF.

The chain is built from TRBV25-1 and TRBJ2-5; D may match TRBD1 or TRBD2 (5 bases each). Judging by the DNA end, TRBJ2-7 fits better; the J call may be wrong. From germline, CDR1 is MGHDK and CDR2 SYGVNS. The CDR3 consists of 16 residues. The CDR3 here is CASSPFVGRSLNEQYF. CDR3 nucleotide sequence: TGTGCCAGCAGTCCCTTTGTGGGACGGAGTCTGAACGAGCAGTACTTC.

The table lists this clone with a count of one. The rearrangement links TRBV28 to TRBJ1-5; D possibly corresponds to TRBD1 (6 bases). Germline CDR1 is MDHEN and CDR2 is SYDVKM. The V end was cut by 5 bases, the J end by 0 bases, with 14 bases between. This CDR3 has 16 residues. CDR3 sequence reads: CASSPGQLYSNQPQHF. The CDR3 DNA is TGTGCCAGCAGTCCCGGACAGCTGTATAGCAATCAGCCCCAGCATTTT.

V usage is TRBV10-2 and J usage is TRBJ1-2; D remains unclear. The germline V gene encodes CDR1 WSHSY and CDR2 SAAADI. This CDR3 has 13 residues. V lost 0 bases and J 3 bases, leaving 5 bases between the germline ends. CDR3 amino acids: CASSESIYYGYTF. CDR3 in DNA: TGCGCCAGCAGTGAGTCCATTTACTATGGCTACACCTTC.